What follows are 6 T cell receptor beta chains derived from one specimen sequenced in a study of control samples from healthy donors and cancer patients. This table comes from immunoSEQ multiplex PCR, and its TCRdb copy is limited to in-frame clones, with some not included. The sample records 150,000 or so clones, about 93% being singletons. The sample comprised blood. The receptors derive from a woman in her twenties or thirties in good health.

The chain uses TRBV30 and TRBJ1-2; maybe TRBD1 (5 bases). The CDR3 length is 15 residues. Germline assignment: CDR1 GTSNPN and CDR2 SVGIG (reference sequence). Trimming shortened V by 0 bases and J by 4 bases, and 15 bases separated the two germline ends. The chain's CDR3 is CAWSVTGPGVYGYTF. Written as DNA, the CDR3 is TGTGCCTGGAGTGTAACCGGGCCGGGGGTCTATGGCTACACCTTC.

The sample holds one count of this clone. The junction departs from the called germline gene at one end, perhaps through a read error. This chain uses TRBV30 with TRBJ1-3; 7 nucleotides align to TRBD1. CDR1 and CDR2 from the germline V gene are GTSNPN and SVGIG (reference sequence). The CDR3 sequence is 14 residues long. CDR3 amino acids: CARDSPYSGNTIYF. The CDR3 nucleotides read TGCGCCAGGGACAGTCCCTACTCTGGAAACACCATATATTTT.

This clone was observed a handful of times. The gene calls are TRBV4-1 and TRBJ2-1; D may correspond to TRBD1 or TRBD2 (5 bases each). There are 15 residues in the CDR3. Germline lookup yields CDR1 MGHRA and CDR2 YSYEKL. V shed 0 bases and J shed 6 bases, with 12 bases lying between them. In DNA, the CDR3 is TGCGCCAGCAGCCAAGATCCCGGGGACGGCAATGAGCAGTTCTTC. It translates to CASSQDPGDGNEQFF.

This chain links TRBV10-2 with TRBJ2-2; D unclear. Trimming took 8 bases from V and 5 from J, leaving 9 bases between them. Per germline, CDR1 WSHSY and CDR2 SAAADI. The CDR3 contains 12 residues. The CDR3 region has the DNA TGCGCCAGCGGCCCTGGAACCGGGGAGCTGTTTTTT. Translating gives CASGPGTGELFF.

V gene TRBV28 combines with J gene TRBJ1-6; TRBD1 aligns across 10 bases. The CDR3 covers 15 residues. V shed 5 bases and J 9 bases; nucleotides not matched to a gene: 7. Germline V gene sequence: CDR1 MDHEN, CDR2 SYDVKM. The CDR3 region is CASSLPGTGVSPLHF. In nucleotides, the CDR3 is TGTGCCAGCAGTCTTCCGGGGACAGGGGTTTCACCCCTCCACTTT.

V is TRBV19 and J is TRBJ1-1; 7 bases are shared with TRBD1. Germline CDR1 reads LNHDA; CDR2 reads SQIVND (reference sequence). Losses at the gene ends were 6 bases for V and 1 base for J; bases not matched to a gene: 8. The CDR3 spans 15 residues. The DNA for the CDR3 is TGTGCCAGTAGCCTATCGGGACAGTCGAACACTGAAGCTTTCTTT. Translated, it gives CASSLSGQSNTEAFF.